This T cell receptor (beta chain) originates from a study of Ad26.COV2.S vaccination and SARS-CoV-2 variants. Findings and limits, study-wide: Vaccinated and placebo-treated recipients had similar non-spike TCR breadth. Reported post-vaccination CD8+ and CD4+ T cell responses to spike showed substantial breadth.

About this clone: Its cognate antigen is unknown.

TCRdb's copy holds only in-frame clones and misses some; the assay was immunoSEQ multiplex PCR. The table lists about 140,000 clones, more than 80% of them singletons. V was pared by 0 bases and J by 7 bases, with 7 bases between. Germline V CDR1 and CDR2: LNHNV, YYDKDF (reference sequence). This CDR3 has 12 residues. The sequenced sample was peripheral blood, obtained after recovery from COVID-19. The genes are TRBV15 and TRBJ2-7; no reliable D call. This TCR was recovered from a human donor who had recovered from COVID-19. CDR3 in amino acids: CATSRDGREQYF. The CDR3 DNA follows: TGTGCCACCAGCAGAGATGGTAGGGAGCAGTACTTC.